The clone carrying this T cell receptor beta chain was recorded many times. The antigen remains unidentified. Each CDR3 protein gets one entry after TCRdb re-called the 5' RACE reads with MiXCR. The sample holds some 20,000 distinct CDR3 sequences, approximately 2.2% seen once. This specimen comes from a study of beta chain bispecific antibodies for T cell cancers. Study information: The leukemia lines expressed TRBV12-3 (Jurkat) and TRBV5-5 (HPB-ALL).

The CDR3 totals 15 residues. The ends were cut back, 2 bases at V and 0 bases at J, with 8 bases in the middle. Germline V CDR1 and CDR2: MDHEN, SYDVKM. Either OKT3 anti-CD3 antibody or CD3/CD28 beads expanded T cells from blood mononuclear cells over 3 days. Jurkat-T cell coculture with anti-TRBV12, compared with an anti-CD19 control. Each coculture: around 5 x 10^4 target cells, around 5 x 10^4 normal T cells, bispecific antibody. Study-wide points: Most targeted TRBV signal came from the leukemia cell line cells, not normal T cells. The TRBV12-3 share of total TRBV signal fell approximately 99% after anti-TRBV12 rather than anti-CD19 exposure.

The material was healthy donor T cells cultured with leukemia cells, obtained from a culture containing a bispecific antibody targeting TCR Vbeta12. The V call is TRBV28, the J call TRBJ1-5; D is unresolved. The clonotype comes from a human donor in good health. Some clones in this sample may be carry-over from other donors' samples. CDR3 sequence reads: CASSLDIDSNQPQHF. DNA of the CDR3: TGTGCCAGCAGTTTAGATATCGATAGCAATCAGCCCCAGCATTTT.